The clone carrying this T cell receptor (beta chain) was seen only once. No antigen is known for it. This CDR3 region has 16 residues. The source of the sample is a study of blood T cells in healthy people across ages. It was with a sample-barcoded 5' primer and a J-beta primer mix that a second PCR of roughly 7 to 12 cycles was run. The authors tagged each cDNA molecule using a template-switch adaptor with 12 random nucleotides. MiXCR was run by TCRdb on the 5' RACE reads, yielding one entry per CDR3 protein. The sample has around 970,000 distinct CDR3 sequences, roughly half seen once. General study results and limits: Fewer expanded clones and more diversity marked long-lived versus aged donors.

The chain has TRBV12-3 or TRBV12-4 and TRBJ2-4, with 8 bases matching TRBD2. With the DNA end fitting TRBJ2-7 better, the J assignment may be wrong. This clonotype was obtained from a woman aged 55-69 years in good health. What was sequenced was blood. In DNA, the CDR3 is TGTGCCAGCAGTTCGGGAGTAGCGGGAAATGGGTACGAGCAGTACTTC. Residues: CASSSGVAGNGYEQYF.